The T cell receptor beta chain under discussion was sequenced for a study of Ad26.COV2.S vaccination and SARS-CoV-2 variants. Study-wide context: Once, or twice with 56 days between doses, Ad26.COV2.S was given intramuscularly. Study-wide results and limits: Responses of spike-specific T cells (both CD8+ and CD4+) reportedly showed substantial breadth after vaccination. The analyses of TCR breadth and depth may have understated the size of total T cell responses.

Sequencing used immunoSEQ multiplex PCR; TCRdb keeps in-frame clones, though not all of them. The table records roughly 350,000 clones, 86% of them present only once. The treatment denotes: about 20 received Ad26.COV2.S at low or high dose, single or two shots; a few received placebo; per-sample allocation not given. Following the first vaccine or placebo injection, samples were taken on day 63. Participants' vaccine, an Ad26 vector, delivered Wuhan-strain SARS-CoV-2 spike. This clone was seen a single time. The antigen remains unidentified. Germline CDR1 LGHDT, CDR2 YNNKEL (reference sequence). Trimming removed 1 base from V and 6 bases from J; junction bases left unmatched: 6. CDR3 size: 16 residues.

The TCR sequence derives from a person aged 18-65 years who received the Ad26.COV2.S COVID-19 vaccine or a placebo. The sequencing used peripheral blood, collected in a trial of Ad26.COV2.S vaccine versus placebo. The rearrangement links TRBV3-1 (or the pseudogene TRBV3-2) to TRBJ2-3; TRBD2 agrees at 11 bases. The CDR3 DNA follows: TGTGCCAGCAGCCAAGGCCAACTAGCGGGGGCTGATACGCAGTATTTT. Its protein product is CASSQGQLAGADTQYF.